The sequence of this T cell receptor beta chain was determined in a study of T cell responses to AZD1222 COVID-19 vaccine. About the research overall: Pooled in the analysis were second doses at about 4 or about 12 weeks. Study-level results: The sample set comprised mostly white British donors with more females, and clonal diversity was possibly underestimated. Only after the peak T cell response were repertoires sampled.

Here immunoSEQ multiplex PCR was the method, and the copy in TCRdb shows in-frame clones only, minus some. The table records fewer than 150,000 clones, 80% to 95% of them present only once. Germline CDR1 reads SGHNT; CDR2 reads YENEEA. Losses at the gene ends were 5 bases for V and 7 bases for J; bases not matched to a gene: 9. The CDR3 runs 15 residues. In regard to this clone: Its antigen remains unidentified.

The V and J genes are TRBV11-3 and TRBJ2-2; 8 positions match TRBD2. The clonotype was recovered from an adult in good health. Material: peripheral blood, obtained on day 0 of AZD1222 vaccination. CDR3 region: CASSPSGRTVGELFF. The CDR3 DNA follows: TGTGCCAGCAGCCCAAGCGGGAGAACAGTCGGGGAGCTGTTTTTT.